The 3 T cell receptor beta chains presented below share a single source sample, sequenced in a study of PD-1 blockade in mismatch repair-deficient tumors. Sequenced by immunoSEQ multiplex PCR; TCRdb stores in-frame clones only, minus some. Of around 17,000 clones in the sample, over 75% were seen once. Sequenced material: PBMCs, taken roughly 23 weeks after starting pembrolizumab. The receptor set was obtained from an adult with mismatch repair-deficient cancer.

This clone appeared a single time. The chain couples TRBV9 to TRBJ2-2; the match to TRBD1 covers 7 bases. Germline CDR1 SGDLS, CDR2 YYNGEE. This CDR3 is built from 16 residues. The V gene end was trimmed by 3 bases and the J gene end by 7 bases; junction bases not matched to a gene: 12. The CDR3 DNA sequence: TGTGCCAGCAGCGCTCCGGGACAGTCTAAAGGCGGGGAGCTGTTTTTT. It codes for CASSAPGQSKGGELFF.

This chain connects TRBV27 to TRBJ1-1; D is possibly TRBD1 (5 bases). The CDR3 runs to 13 residues. The V end lost 9 bases, the J end lost 4 bases, and 15 bases lay between the germline ends. Germline assignment: CDR1 MNHEY and CDR2 SMNVEV (reference sequence). In nucleotides, the CDR3 is TGTGCCAGTCGAAACCCGGGACTCACTGAAGCTTTCTTT. This gives the protein CASRNPGLTEAFF.

The V and J genes are TRBV5-4 and TRBJ2-5; maybe TRBD1 (6 bases). The CDR3 spans 13 residues. The germline V gene encodes CDR1 SGHNT and CDR2 YYREEE (reference sequence). Trimming stripped 6 bases from V and 2 bases from J, with 11 bases between. The CDR3, as DNA: TGTGCCAGCACCCCGGGGACACAAGAGACCCAGTACTTC. This translates into CASTPGTQETQYF. The full variable domain, rest sourced from reference TRBV5-4 and TRBJ2-5, is ETGVTQSPTHLIKTRGQQVTLRCSSQSGHNTVSWYQQALGQGPQFIFQYYREEENGRGNFPPRFSGLQFPNYSSELNVNALELDDSALYLCASTPGTQETQYFGPGTRLLVL.